This TCR beta chain was captured by sequencing in a study of blood T cell repertoires in COVID-19. Whole-study context: Collection of acute and convalescent COVID-19 samples took place in the United States, Italy and Spain.

Original methodology: Quantification of nucleated cells was approximated via reference gene primer amplification. Produced via immunoSEQ multiplex PCR; TCRdb's table is partial and in-frame only. That table supplies the V and J calls and clone size; D and trimming were determined from the DNA. The sample contains tens of thousands of clones, about 80% of which appear only once. The source is a woman aged 65 to 85 with acute or convalescent COVID-19. Sequenced input: peripheral blood.

The CDR3 spells CASSSYPGAGRGEQYF. The CDR3 DNA sequence: TGTGCCAGCAGCTCCTACCCAGGGGCGGGCCGGGGCGAGCAGTACTTC. The chain recombines TRBV11-2 with TRBJ2-7, with D possibly matching TRBD1 (6 bases). The ends were cut back, 4 bases at V and 6 bases at J, with 22 bases in the middle. CDR3 length: 16 residues. Germline V gives CDR1 SGHAT, CDR2 FQNNGV.